This T cell receptor beta chain emerged from a study of blood T cell repertoires in COVID-19. At the level of the study: COVID-19 samples from acute and convalescent phases originated in the United States, Italy and Spain. T cells, B-cell-depleted T cells, or PBMCs provided the cDNA or gDNA that served as material.

Source study methods: Estimation of nucleated cell counts was performed using reference gene primer amplification. Libraries were prepared by immunoSEQ multiplex PCR; TCRdb keeps only in-frame clonotypes and omits some of them. For V, J and clone size, that table is used; D and trimming come from the DNA. This sample has 300,000 to 450,000 clones, with about 87% found just once. The CDR3 is 16 residues long. The J segment lost 0 bases and the V segment lost 0 bases, leaving 5 bases of the junction unmatched. Germline V CDR1 and CDR2: GTSNPN, SVGIG (reference sequence). A Seattle source enrolled patients during active infection and followed them longitudinally.

The sequenced sample consisted of peripheral blood. V gene TRBV30 combines with J gene TRBJ2-1; TRBD2 matches at 7 bases. This TCR was sampled from a woman aged 25 to 39 with COVID-19, enrolled during active disease. The CDR3 coding sequence is TGTGCCTGGAGTGTACCGGGCGGGAGCTCCTACAATGAGCAGTTCTTC. This sequence encodes CAWSVPGGSSYNEQFF.